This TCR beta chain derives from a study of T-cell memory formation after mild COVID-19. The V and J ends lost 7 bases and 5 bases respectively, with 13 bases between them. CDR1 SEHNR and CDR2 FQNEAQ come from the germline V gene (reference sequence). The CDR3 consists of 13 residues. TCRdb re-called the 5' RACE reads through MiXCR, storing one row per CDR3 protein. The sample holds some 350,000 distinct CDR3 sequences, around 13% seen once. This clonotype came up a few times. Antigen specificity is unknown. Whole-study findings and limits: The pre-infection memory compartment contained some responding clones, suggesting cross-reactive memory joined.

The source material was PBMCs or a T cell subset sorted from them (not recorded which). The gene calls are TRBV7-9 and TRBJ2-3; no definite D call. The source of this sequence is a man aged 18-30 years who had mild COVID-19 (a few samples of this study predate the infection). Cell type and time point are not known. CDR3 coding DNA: TGTGCCAGCAACACCCCCTCGGGAGATACGCAGTATTTT. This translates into CASNTPSGDTQYF. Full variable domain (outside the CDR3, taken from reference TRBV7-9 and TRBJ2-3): DTGVSQNPRHKITKRGQNVTFRCDPISEHNRLYWYRQTLGQGPEFLTYFQNEAQLEKSRLLSDRFSAERPKGSFSTLEIQRTEQGDSAMYLCASNTPSGDTQYFGPGTRLTVL.